One and the same sample provided the 30 T cell receptor beta chains below, sequenced in a study of cytomegalovirus exposure and HLA in healthy donors. Amplification used 60 Vbeta primers and 13 Jbeta primers. Sequencing was performed with immunoSEQ multiplex PCR; in TCRdb, only in-frame clones are kept and a portion is missing. The profile shows about 110,000 clones, 80% of them singletons. Material for sequencing was PBMCs. The receptors were sampled from a man aged 50 to 60 in good health and CMV-seronegative.

The chain links TRBV19 to TRBJ1-4; a possible D gene is TRBD1 (6 bases). The CDR3 length is 15 residues. Germline lookup yields CDR1 LNHDA and CDR2 SQIVND (reference sequence). Trimming cost V 5 bases and J 3 bases, with 13 bases left between them. CDR3 bases: TGTGCCAGTAGTCCACCCGGGACATCTAATGAAAAACTGTTTTTT. This sequence encodes CASSPPGTSNEKLFF.

This chain uses TRBV6-6 with TRBJ1-5; maybe TRBD1 (5 bases). Germline assignment: CDR1 MNHNY and CDR2 SVGAGI (reference sequence). Trimming stripped 4 bases from V and 3 bases from J, with 10 bases between. This CDR3 spans 14 amino acids. The CDR3 spells CASSSGGTNQPQHF. CDR3 nucleotide sequence: TGTGCCAGCAGTTCCGGGGGGACCAATCAGCCCCAGCATTTT.

The chain couples TRBV6-5 to TRBJ1-2; D gene ambiguous. V gave up 5 bases and J gave up 0 bases, with 7 bases separating them. In germline, CDR1 is MNHEY, CDR2 SVGAGI. This CDR3 contains 13 residues. The CDR3 DNA sequence: TGTGCCAGCAGTCAAACAGCTAACTATGGCTACACCTTC. This translates into CASSQTANYGYTF.

The chain carries TRBV5-6 and TRBJ1-2; 7 nucleotides align to TRBD1. V lost 3 bases and J lost 5; bases outside the gene matches: 7. Germline CDR1 reads SGHDT; CDR2 reads YYEEEE. CDR3 size: 14 residues. CDR3 in DNA: TGTGCCAGCAGCTCCGGGACAGCCTTTTATGGCTACACCTTC. This translates into CASSSGTAFYGYTF.

The J gene is TRBJ2-5, the V gene TRBV28, with 12 nucleotides matching TRBD2. The V segment lost 5 bases and the J segment 1 base; nucleotides outside the gene matches: 2. This CDR3 contains 15 residues. Looked up from germline, CDR1 is MDHEN and CDR2 is SYDVKM. CDR3 nucleotide sequence: TGTGCCAGCAGTCTAGCGGGGGGGTTCCAAGAGACCCAGTACTTC. It specifies CASSLAGGFQETQYF.

Notes on this clone: The junction does not match germline at one end; this may be a read error. Other DNA sequences in this sample translate to the same CDR3. V is TRBV5-3 and J is TRBJ2-7; perhaps TRBD2 as D (5 bases). TRBV5-3 counts as an open reading frame of uncertain function. The CDR3 contains 15 residues. DNA of the CDR3: TGCGCCAGAAGCTTGGTGGCTGACGGGGTGTACGAGCAGTACTTC. Amino acids: CARSLVADGVYEQYF.

The genes are TRBV29-1 and TRBJ1-2, with TRBD1 matching over 7 bases. The germline V gene has CDR1 SQVTM and CDR2 ANQGSEA. V lost 4 bases to trimming and J lost 3 bases; unmatched junction nucleotides: 5. This CDR3 comprises 13 residues. The CDR3 DNA reads TGCAGCGTTGCACAGGGGCCTTACTATGGCTACACCTTC. Protein product: CSVAQGPYYGYTF.

The chain links TRBV30 to TRBJ1-1; D is possibly TRBD1 (6 bases). Trimming took 0 bases from V and 8 from J, leaving 7 bases between them. The CDR3 has 11 residues. The V gene's germline CDR1 is GTSNPN and CDR2 SVGIG (reference sequence). The CDR3 DNA reads TGTGCCTGGAGTGTCACAGGGGAAGCTTTCTTT. Protein product: CAWSVTGEAFF. The entire variable domain, with the rest obtained from reference TRBV30 and TRBJ1-1, is as follows: SQTIHQWPATLVQPVGSPLSLECTVEGTSNPNLYWYRQAAGRGLQLLFYSVGIGQISSEVPQNLSASRPQDRQFILSSKKLLLSDSGFYLCAWSVTGEAFFGQGTRLTVV.

V gene TRBV11-2 combines with J gene TRBJ2-1; possibly TRBD2 for D (5 bases). The CDR3 extends over 15 amino acids. The V gene lost 10 bases and the J gene lost 10 bases, with 26 bases spanning the gap. CDR1 SGHAT and CDR2 FQNNGV come from the germline V gene. The CDR3 sequence is CATQGGTRTDGEQFF. DNA of the CDR3: TGTGCCACCCAAGGAGGAACTAGAACGGACGGGGAGCAGTTCTTC.

The V call is TRBV28, the J call TRBJ2-7; no clear D gene. V lost 6 bases to trimming and J lost 1 base, with 13 bases between them. In germline, CDR1 is MDHEN, CDR2 SYDVKM. This CDR3 has 14 residues. CDR3 in amino acids: CASSHPDLSYEQYF. Here the CDR3 DNA reads TGTGCCAGCAGCCACCCCGACTTATCCTACGAGCAGTACTTC. Variable domain in full (rest from reference TRBV28 and TRBJ2-7): DVKVTQSSRYLVKRTGEKVFLECVQDMDHENMFWYRQDPGLGLRLIYFSYDVKMKEKGDIPEGYSVSREKKERFSLILESASTNQTSMYLCASSHPDLSYEQYFGPGTRLTVT.

J is TRBJ2-7 and V is TRBV5-1; 11 bases fit TRBD2. The CDR3 covers 18 residues. The V gene end was trimmed by 0 bases and the J gene end by 2 bases; junction bases not matched to a gene: 10. The germline gives CDR1 SGHRS, CDR2 YFSETQ. The CDR3 spells CASSLAASGGNPAYEQYF. CDR3 DNA: TGCGCCAGCAGCTTGGCGGCTAGCGGGGGGAATCCCGCCTACGAGCAGTACTTC.

The chain links TRBV19 to TRBJ2-5, with 10 bases identical to TRBD1. J was trimmed by 1 base and V by 6 bases; bases with no gene match: 8. The CDR3 is made up of 16 amino acids. Germline CDR1 LNHDA, CDR2 SQIVND (reference sequence). CDR3 sequence: CASSGRGQGFQETQYF. For the CDR3, the DNA is TGTGCCAGTAGCGGCCGGGGACAGGGGTTCCAAGAGACCCAGTACTTC.

Concerning this clone itself: One junction end does not reproduce the germline sequence, and a read error may be involved. Other DNA variants within this sample encode the same CDR3. The chain recombines TRBV7-7 with TRBJ1-6, with 11 bases matching TRBD1. The CDR3 has 16 residues. Germline assignment: CDR1 SSHAT and CDR2 FNYEAQ (reference sequence). The CDR3 DNA reads as TGTGCTAGCAGCCCCGGGGGACAGGGGGGGAATTCACCCCTCCACTTT. Encoded protein: CASSPGGQGGNSPLHF.

The J gene is TRBJ1-3, the V gene TRBV11-2; no definite D call. The germline V gene encodes CDR1 SGHAT and CDR2 FQNNGV. Trimming took off 0 bases at V and 0 bases at J, with 6 bases between the two ends. The CDR3 runs 15 residues. The CDR3 DNA sequence: TGTGCCAGCAGCTTAGATCGGGGCTCTGGAAACACCATATATTTT. Protein product: CASSLDRGSGNTIYF.

The CDR3 loop reads CASSKDGTEHYNEQFF. In nucleotides, the CDR3 is TGTGCCAGCAGCAAAGACGGAACAGAACACTACAATGAGCAGTTCTTC. The rearrangement joins TRBV21-1 to TRBJ2-1; the tabulated D call, TRBD1, remains unverified against the DNA. TRBV21-1 is an annotated pseudogene. The CDR3 is 16 amino acids.

V gene TRBV10-3 combines with J gene TRBJ1-2; D gene uncertain. V lost 5 bases and J 3 bases, leaving 10 bases between the germline ends. The CDR3 covers 13 residues. Germline V gives CDR1 ENHRY, CDR2 SYGVKD. CDR3 coding DNA: TGTGCCATCAGTAGAGACGGGGACTATGGCTACACCTTC. Its translation is CAISRDGDYGYTF.

The chain carries TRBV7-3 and TRBJ2-1, with TRBD1 matching 9 bases. V shed 6 bases, J shed 4 bases, and the junction held 7 bases outside the gene matches. The CDR3 is 15 residues long. Per germline, CDR1 SGHTA and CDR2 FQGTGA. CDR3: CASRSTGGSYNEQFF. The CDR3 nucleotides read TGTGCCAGCAGGTCGACAGGGGGAAGTTACAATGAGCAGTTCTTC.

V usage is TRBV15 and J usage is TRBJ2-7, with TRBD1 matching over 7 bases. Germline V CDR1 and CDR2: LNHNV, YYDKDF (reference sequence). The CDR3 has 16 amino acids. The trim removed 1 base at V and 5 bases at J, leaving 11 bases unmatched. CDR3: CATSRGEGQATNEQYF. In DNA, the CDR3 is TGTGCCACCAGCAGAGGGGAAGGACAGGCAACAAACGAGCAGTACTTC.

This clone was seen just once. The chain is built from TRBV27 and TRBJ2-1; the match to TRBD2 covers 10 bases. This CDR3 spans 17 amino acids. Losses at the gene ends were 6 bases for V and 5 bases for J; bases not matched to a gene: 13. Germline V gene data show CDR1 as MNHEY and CDR2 as SMNVEV (reference sequence). The CDR3 region is CASSPRIAGGLHNEQFF. In DNA form, the CDR3 reads TGTGCCAGCAGCCCGCGGATAGCGGGGGGCCTCCACAATGAGCAGTTCTTC.

This clone was seen more than once but under ten times. The J gene is TRBJ1-2, the V gene TRBV28; D not resolved. The CDR3 is 12 amino acids. CDR1 and CDR2 from the germline V gene are MDHEN and SYDVKM. V shed 6 bases and J shed 8 bases, with 13 bases lying between them. In nucleotides, the CDR3 is TGTGCCAGCAGCCGTCTGGAGGGAGGCTACACCTTC. This codes for CASSRLEGGYTF.

This chain uses TRBV5-1 with TRBJ1-1, with D possibly TRBD1 on 5 matching bases. The CDR3 totals 16 residues. Germline V gene data show CDR1 as SGHRS and CDR2 as YFSETQ. The germline V and J ends were trimmed by 3 bases and 0 bases, with 15 bases remaining between them. CDR3 sequence: CASSSHPGLMNTEAFF. The CDR3, as DNA: TGCGCCAGCAGCTCGCACCCAGGGCTCATGAACACTGAAGCTTTCTTT.

V gene TRBV4-1 combines with J gene TRBJ1-3; the match to TRBD1 covers 10 bases. V lost 1 base, J lost 3 bases, and 9 bases stayed unmatched. The CDR3 is made up of 18 amino acids. Germline CDR1 MGHRA, CDR2 YSYEKL. The CDR3 DNA follows: TGCGCCAGCAGCCAAGGTAGACAGGGGGCATCCTTTGGAAACACCATATATTTT. Translating it yields CASSQGRQGASFGNTIYF.

Only a few counts were recorded for this clone. This chain uses TRBV5-1 with TRBJ2-6, with 7 bases lining up with TRBD1. The CDR3 has 18 residues. Germline CDR1 and CDR2: SGHRS and YFSETQ. The trim removed 7 bases at V and 0 bases at J, leaving 13 bases unmatched. The CDR3 loop reads CASGGTRDRNSGANVLTF. For the CDR3, the DNA is TGCGCCAGCGGGGGTACCCGGGACAGAAACTCTGGGGCCAACGTCCTGACTTTC.

This chain uses TRBV7-6 with TRBJ2-1, with a weak D call TRBD2 (5 bases). This CDR3 region has 15 residues. Germline V CDR1 and CDR2: SGHVS, FNYEAQ. With 2 bases removed from V and 6 bases from J, the gap between germline ends came to 14 bases. CDR3 sequence: CASSLIEGSTNEQFF. The CDR3 DNA follows: TGTGCCAGCAGCTTAATAGAGGGCTCAACCAATGAGCAGTTCTTC.

V usage is TRBV4-1 and J usage is TRBJ2-1, with D maybe TRBD1 (6 bases). The CDR3 is made up of 16 amino acids. The germline CDR1 and CDR2 sequences are MGHRA and YSYEKL. The V gene lost 0 bases and the J gene lost 7 bases, with 16 bases spanning the gap. The CDR3 region is CASSQDSPGVENEQFF. The CDR3 region has the DNA TGCGCCAGCAGCCAAGATTCCCCAGGGGTGGAGAATGAGCAGTTCTTC.

The chain uses TRBV12-5 and TRBJ2-3; D gene uncertain. The CDR3 has 13 amino acids. Germline CDR1 and CDR2: LGHNT and FRNRAP. In DNA form, the CDR3 reads TGTGCGAGTAGAGGCGTCGGGACAGATACGCAGTATTTT. Amino acids: CASRGVGTDTQYF.

The chain carries TRBV7-2 and TRBJ2-5; 10 bases align to TRBD2. V gave up 5 bases and J gave up 0 bases; unmatched junction bases: 12. The V gene's germline CDR1 is SGHTA and CDR2 FQGNSA. The CDR3 extends over 18 amino acids. The CDR3 reads CASSTGASGGPYQETQYF. CDR3 nucleotide sequence: TGTGCCAGCAGCACAGGGGCTAGCGGGGGACCTTACCAAGAGACCCAGTACTTC.

The rearrangement uses TRBV5-1 and TRBJ1-4; 8 nucleotides agree with TRBD1. Germline V CDR1 and CDR2: SGHRS, YFSETQ. V shed 2 bases, J shed 5 bases, and the junction held 8 bases outside the gene matches. The CDR3 consists of 16 residues. In DNA, the CDR3 is TGCGCCAGCAGCTTATCCGGACAGGGTCCAAATGAAAAACTGTTTTTT. This codes for CASSLSGQGPNEKLFF.

The V call is TRBV30, the J call TRBJ2-7; possible D gene TRBD1, 6 bases. The CDR3 length is 13 residues. Germline CDR1 GTSNPN, CDR2 SVGIG (reference sequence). Trimming pared 4 bases from V and 7 bases from J, leaving 17 bases between. The CDR3 DNA follows: TGTGCCTGGAACAGGGTTCCCTCGAGAGAGCAGTACTTC. Translated, it gives CAWNRVPSREQYF.

V gene TRBV4-1 combines with J gene TRBJ1-5; no reliable D call. Trimming took off 7 bases at V and 6 bases at J, with 22 bases between the two ends. Germline V gene sequence: CDR1 MGHRA, CDR2 YSYEKL. The CDR3 has 16 residues. The CDR3 DNA reads as TGCGCCAGCACCCCGGAGGTAGGACCCGTACTTCAGCCCCAGCATTTT. Residues: CASTPEVGPVLQPQHF.